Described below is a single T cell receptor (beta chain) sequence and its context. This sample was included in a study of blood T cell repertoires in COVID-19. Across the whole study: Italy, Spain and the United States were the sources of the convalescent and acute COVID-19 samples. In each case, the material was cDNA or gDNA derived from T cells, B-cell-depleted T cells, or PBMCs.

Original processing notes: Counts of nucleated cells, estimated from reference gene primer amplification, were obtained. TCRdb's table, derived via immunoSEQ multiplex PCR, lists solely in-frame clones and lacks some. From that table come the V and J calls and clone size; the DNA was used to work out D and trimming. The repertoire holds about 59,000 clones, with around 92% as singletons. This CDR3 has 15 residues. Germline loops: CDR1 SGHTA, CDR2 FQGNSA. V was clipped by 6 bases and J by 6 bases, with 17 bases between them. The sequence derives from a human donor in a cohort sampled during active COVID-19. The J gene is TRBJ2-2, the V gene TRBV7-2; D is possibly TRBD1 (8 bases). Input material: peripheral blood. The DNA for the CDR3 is TGTGCCAGCAGGCCAGGGGGCGCGGGGGCCGGGGAGCTGTTTTTT. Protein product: CASRPGGAGAGELFF.